This TCR beta chain originates from a study of identifying expanded T cells in peripheral blood. Whole-study results and caveats: Technical replicates showed around 1.1 changed clones; approximately 2 weeks about 16; four weeks 19.

This CDR3 region has 14 residues. The germline V and J ends were trimmed by 5 bases and 3 bases, with 12 bases remaining between them. CDR1 SEHNR and CDR2 FQNEAQ come from the germline V gene (reference sequence). Note on this clone: Its antigen is undetermined.

The repertoire was sequenced with immunoSEQ multiplex PCR; TCRdb's copy has only in-frame clones and lacks some. This sample has about 50,000 clones; about 80% occur once, and the top ten carry roughly 15%. The chain employs TRBV7-9 and TRBJ2-3; D is uncertain. Source material: blood. The source of this sequence is a person aged 18 to 70 in good health. CDR3 loop: CASSPVARTDTQYF. The CDR3 DNA reads TGTGCCAGCAGCCCCGTGGCTAGGACAGATACGCAGTATTTT.